These 31 T cell receptor beta chains share one sample of origin, sequenced in a study of T-cell memory formation after mild COVID-19. One entry per CDR3 protein, called by TCRdb with MiXCR from the 5' RACE reads. The table records roughly 150,000 distinct CDR3 sequences, 10% to 15% of them present only once. Specimen: PBMCs or a T cell subset sorted from them (not recorded which). The receptors come from a man in his late teens or twenties who had mild COVID-19 (a few samples of this study predate the infection). Cell type and time point are not known.

The chain carries TRBV6-2 or TRBV6-3 and TRBJ2-3; D is undetermined. The CDR3 is 13 amino acids. Germline loops: CDR1 MNHEY, CDR2 SVGEGT. V was shortened by 0 bases and J by 6 bases, with 7 bases between the two germline ends. As DNA, the CDR3 is TGTGCCAGCAGTTACTCGACCCACGATACGCAGTATTTT. This encodes CASSYSTHDTQYF.

The chain links TRBV20-1 to TRBJ2-5, with 9 bases that match TRBD1. J lost 5 bases, V lost 5 bases, and 6 bases had no gene match. Germline lookup yields CDR1 DFQATT and CDR2 SNEGSKA (reference sequence). This CDR3 is built from 13 residues. CDR3 residues: CSAPDRGRETQYF. CDR3 nucleotides: TGCAGTGCTCCGGACAGGGGAAGGGAGACCCAGTACTTC.

The CDR3 DNA reads TGTGCCAGCAGTGATCTAACCGAAAAACTGTTTTTT. Its translation is CASSDLTEKLFF. The J gene is TRBJ1-4, the V gene TRBV25-1; no reliable D call. The CDR3 runs 12 residues. Between the trimmed V and J ends, which lost 3 bases and 8 bases, there was a span of 7 bases. CDR1 MGHDK and CDR2 SYGVNS come from the germline V gene. Variable domain in full (rest from reference TRBV25-1 and TRBJ1-4): EADIYQTPRYLVIGTGKKITLECSQTMGHDKMYWYQQDPGMELHLIHYSYGVNSTEKGDLSSESTVSRIRTEHFPLTLESARPSHTSQYLCASSDLTEKLFFGSGTQLSVL.

This clonotype turned up a few times. The CDR3 bases are TGCGCCAGCAGCTTGGCCACGGGGACCCAGTACTTC. This translates into CASSLATGTQYF. The chain links TRBV5-1 to TRBJ2-5; D call uncertain. Trimming removed 0 bases from V and 7 bases from J, with 7 bases in between. The CDR3 has 12 amino acids. CDR1 is SGHRS, CDR2 YFSETQ, per germline.

This rearrangement joins TRBV6-5 to TRBJ1-4; D perhaps matches TRBD1 (5 bases). V lost 0 bases and J 8 bases, leaving 10 bases between the germline ends. Per germline, CDR1 MNHEY and CDR2 SVGAGI. The CDR3 extends over 14 amino acids. The CDR3 DNA follows: TGTGCCAGCAGTTACTCACAGGTCAGGGAAAAACTGTTTTTT. Residues: CASSYSQVREKLFF.

This chain uses TRBV7-2 with TRBJ2-7; TRBD2 agrees at 7 bases. The V segment lost 5 bases and the J segment 1 base; nucleotides outside the gene matches: 8. The CDR3 is made up of 15 amino acids. Looked up from germline, CDR1 is SGHTA and CDR2 is FQGNSA. The CDR3 sequence is CASSLMGGGSYEQYV. The CDR3 bases are TGTGCCAGCAGCCTCATGGGGGGGGGATCCTACGAGCAGTACGTC.

This clonotype appeared a few times. J is TRBJ2-2 and V is TRBV9, with 13 bases fitting TRBD2. Germline CDR1 reads SGDLS; CDR2 reads YYNGEE. The CDR3 extends over 19 amino acids. V was clipped by 0 bases and J by 5 bases; unmatched bases: 10. The CDR3 loop reads CASSVAPTSGGRGTGELFF. The CDR3 nucleotides read TGTGCCAGCAGCGTAGCTCCGACTAGCGGGGGGCGGGGTACCGGGGAGCTGTTTTTT.

This clonotype was detected a few times. The CDR3 bases are TGCGCCAGCAGCTTTGGACTAGCGGGGTCCGGGGATACGCAGTATTTT. Translation: CASSFGLAGSGDTQYF. The J gene is TRBJ2-3, the V gene TRBV5-1; TRBD2 agrees at 12 bases. CDR1 and CDR2 (germline): SGHRS, YFSETQ. V trimming: 2 bases; J trimming: 6 bases; junction bases outside the gene matches: 7. The CDR3 has 16 amino acids.

The chain has TRBV28 and TRBJ2-7; D remains ambiguous. Germline values: CDR1 MDHEN, CDR2 SYDVKM. The V gene lost 6 bases and the J gene lost 3 bases, with 12 bases spanning the gap. CDR3 length equals 13 residues. Written as DNA, the CDR3 is TGTGCCAGCAGCACCGACGGATTCTACGAGCAGTACGTC. Translated, it gives CASSTDGFYEQYV.

The DNA for the CDR3 is TGCAGTGCAAGGGCCGTCCAAGAGACCCAGTACTTC. Translated: CSARAVQETQYF. This sequence joins TRBV20-1 and TRBJ2-5; D call uncertain. The CDR3 sequence is 12 residues long. With 6 bases removed from V and 1 base from J, the gap between germline ends came to 9 bases. CDR1 DFQATT and CDR2 SNEGSKA come from the germline V gene (reference sequence).

V gene TRBV5-1 combines with J gene TRBJ2-7, with D perhaps matching TRBD2 (7 bases). There are 15 residues in the CDR3. Trimming took 0 bases from V and 7 from J, leaving 17 bases between them. Germline assignment: CDR1 SGHRS and CDR2 YFSETQ. DNA for the CDR3: TGCGCCAGCAGCTTGGTAGGCGGGGGCGCGGAAGAGCAGTACTTC. It yields the protein CASSLVGGGAEEQYF.

The CDR3 coding sequence is TGCGCCAGCAGCGCCCTACAGGGAGCGGCGGTCTATGGCTACACCTTC. It translates to CASSALQGAAVYGYTF. This chain joins TRBV5-1 and TRBJ1-2; TRBD1 might be the D (6 bases). V gave up 4 bases and J gave up 4 bases, with 20 bases separating them. Germline loops: CDR1 SGHRS, CDR2 YFSETQ. CDR3 size: 16 residues.

The V call is TRBV28, the J call TRBJ2-7; TRBD1 or TRBD2 may be the D gene (5 bases each). V was shortened by 6 bases and J by 1 base, with 13 bases between the two germline ends. The CDR3 runs to 14 residues. CDR1 and CDR2 (germline): MDHEN, SYDVKM. CDR3 region: CASSMGLASYEQYV. In nucleotides, the CDR3 is TGTGCCAGCAGCATGGGGCTAGCTTCCTACGAGCAGTACGTC.

The CDR3 DNA sequence: TGCGCCAGCAGCTTGGGGCCTCTGGGGGCTCAAGAGACCCAGTACTTC. Protein sequence: CASSLGPLGAQETQYF. V and J are TRBV5-1 and TRBJ2-5, with TRBD1 as a possible D gene (6 bases). This CDR3 contains 16 residues. Germline V lookup: CDR1 SGHRS, CDR2 YFSETQ. The germline V and J ends were trimmed by 0 bases and 2 bases, with 14 bases remaining between them.

This clonotype was detected only a few times. The CDR3 loop reads CASSLNLGTSYNEQFF. The CDR3 DNA reads as TGTGCCAGCAGCTTAAACTTAGGGACGTCCTACAATGAGCAGTTCTTC. This sequence joins TRBV7-2 and TRBJ2-1; the D call may be TRBD1 or TRBD2 (5 bases each). Trimming shortened V by 2 bases and J by 1 base, and 12 bases separated the two germline ends. From germline, CDR1 is SGHTA and CDR2 FQGNSA. The length of the CDR3 is 16 residues.

This clonotype occurred a few times. The rearrangement joins TRBV7-2 to TRBJ2-7, with 9 bases fitting TRBD1. Germline loops: CDR1 SGHTA, CDR2 FQGNSA. CDR3 length: 15 residues. Unmatched junction bases numbered 11, after V lost 5 bases and J lost 6 bases. The DNA of the CDR3 is TGTGCCAGCAGCCCGAGGGGACAGGGTGGACTCGAGCAGTACTTC. This encodes CASSPRGQGGLEQYF.

This clonotype has just a few counts. This chain joins TRBV5-1 and TRBJ1-1; 7 bases align to TRBD1. The J segment lost 4 bases and the V segment lost 4 bases, leaving 19 bases of the junction unmatched. The CDR3 loop spans 18 amino acids. The germline gives CDR1 SGHRS, CDR2 YFSETQ. The CDR3 spells CASSALQGSTPGGTEAFF. The CDR3 DNA follows: TGCGCCAGCAGCGCGTTACAGGGGTCTACTCCGGGGGGCACTGAAGCTTTCTTT.

This clonotype has a handful of counts. This chain joins TRBV6-5 and TRBJ2-5; TRBD2 might be the D (5 bases). The CDR3 contains 12 residues. Germline V gene lookup returns CDR1 MNHEY and CDR2 SVGAGI. Trimming removed 6 bases from V and 5 bases from J, with 10 bases in between. The CDR3 spells CASRGSGETQYF. The DNA of the CDR3 is TGTGCCAGCAGGGGGAGTGGTGAGACCCAGTACTTC.

This clonotype was detected ten times or more. This chain links TRBV20-1 with TRBJ2-3; 9 bases map to TRBD2. After removal of 6 bases from V and 2 bases from J, the junction contained 9 bases not matched to a gene. There are 15 residues in the CDR3. Germline values: CDR1 DFQATT, CDR2 SNEGSKA (reference sequence). The CDR3 DNA reads TGCAGTGCCAGTCAGACTAGCGGCCTCACAGATACGCAGTATTTT. It codes for CSASQTSGLTDTQYF.

The chain combines TRBV12-3 or TRBV12-4 with TRBJ2-3; D is undetermined. Trimming cost V 6 bases and J 4 bases, with 5 bases left between them. The CDR3 runs to 11 residues. The CDR3 protein is CASSTSDTQYF. CDR3 coding DNA: TGTGCCAGCAGCACATCAGATACGCAGTATTTT.

The genes are TRBV6-1 and TRBJ1-2; TRBD1 matches at 7 bases. Germline-derived CDR1 and CDR2 are MNHNS and SASEGT. With 8 bases clipped from V and 4 bases from J, the junction kept 10 bases outside the gene matches. The CDR3 consists of 14 residues. The CDR3 here is CASDQSWTGYGYTF. CDR3 nucleotides: TGTGCCAGCGACCAGTCGTGGACAGGCTATGGCTACACCTTC.

This chain links TRBV14 with TRBJ1-2; 9 bases are shared with TRBD1. The CDR3 loop spans 13 amino acids. Looked up from germline, CDR1 is SGHDN and CDR2 is FVKESK. The trim removed 5 bases at V and 2 bases at J, leaving 0 bases unmatched. CDR3 residues: CASSGTGNYGYTF. CDR3 in DNA: TGTGCCAGCAGCGGGACAGGGAACTATGGCTACACCTTC.

This clonotype has a handful of counts. V and J are TRBV10-3 and TRBJ1-5, with 7 bases aligning to TRBD1. Germline trimming cut 0 bases from V and 4 bases from J; bases unmatched to any gene: 6. CDR3 length equals 16 residues. Germline V CDR1 and CDR2: ENHRY, SYGVKD. The CDR3 nucleotides are TGTGCCATCAGTGAGTCCGGAGACAGGGTAAATCAGCCCCAGCATTTT. It is translated as CAISESGDRVNQPQHF.

This sequence joins TRBV6-5 and TRBJ1-6; a weak D match, TRBD1 (6 bases). CDR1 is MNHEY, CDR2 SVGAGI, per germline. V gave up 4 bases and J gave up 5 bases, with 12 bases separating them. This CDR3 is 15 amino acids long. The CDR3 nucleotides are TGTGCCAGCAGTTTACAGGGATCGAATAATTCACCCCTCCACTTT. Protein product: CASSLQGSNNSPLHF.

This clonotype was counted at least ten times. CDR3 in DNA: TGTGCCAGCAGTAGGGACAGGGCGTCGGATACGCAGTATTTT. As protein: CASSRDRASDTQYF. V is TRBV5-5 and J is TRBJ2-3, with 9 positions matching TRBD1. The CDR3 has 14 amino acids. V lost 5 bases, J lost 6 bases, and 7 bases stayed unmatched. The germline CDR1 and CDR2 sequences are SGHKS and YYEKEE (reference sequence).

This clonotype was seen a handful of times. This chain connects TRBV15 to TRBJ1-3; 11 nucleotides match TRBD1. V gave up 2 bases and J gave up 4 bases; unmatched junction bases: 10. The CDR3 is 18 residues long. Germline V lookup: CDR1 LNHNV, CDR2 YYDKDF (reference sequence). Written as DNA, the CDR3 is TGTGCCACCAGCAGACCCTGGGACAGGGGGTCCTCAGGAAACACCATATATTTT. This gives the protein CATSRPWDRGSSGNTIYF.

V usage is TRBV12-3 or TRBV12-4 and J usage is TRBJ2-3; no clear D. CDR3 size: 14 residues. V dropped 4 bases and J dropped 2 bases, with 10 bases sitting between them. The CDR3 region has the DNA TGTGCCAGCAGTTGGCGCGAGCTCACAGATACGCAGTATTTT. Amino acid sequence: CASSWRELTDTQYF.

The chain recombines TRBV12-3 or TRBV12-4 with TRBJ2-7; 10 nucleotides line up with TRBD1. This CDR3 has 14 amino acids. After removal of 6 bases from V and 4 bases from J, the junction contained 6 bases not matched to a gene. The CDR3 region has the DNA TGTGCCAGCAGGCCCCTGGGACAGGGGTACGAGCAGTACTTC. This translates into CASRPLGQGYEQYF.

This clonotype has a handful of counts. V gene TRBV2 combines with J gene TRBJ1-5; possibly TRBD1 for D (5 bases). The CDR3 extends over 14 amino acids. The germline V gene encodes CDR1 SNHLY and CDR2 FYNNEI. V lost 4 bases and J 5 bases, leaving 12 bases between the germline ends. CDR3 region: CASSAVGADQPQHF. The CDR3 coding sequence is TGTGCCAGCAGTGCGGTTGGGGCCGATCAGCCCCAGCATTTT. The full variable domain, in which reference TRBV2 and TRBJ1-5 provide the parts outside the CDR3, is EPEVTQTPSHQVTQMGQEVILRCVPISNHLYFYWYRQILGQKVEFLVSFYNNEISEKSEIFDDQFSVERPDGSNFTLKIRSTKLEDSAMYFCASSAVGADQPQHFGDGTRLSIL.

This clonotype was detected ten times or more. The CDR3 here is CASSSQGIEQFF. CDR3 bases: TGTGCCAGCAGCTCACAGGGCATTGAGCAGTTCTTC. This sequence joins TRBV7-2 and TRBJ2-1; a possible D gene is TRBD1 (6 bases). This CDR3 spans 12 amino acids. Trimming left V 4 bases short and J 9 bases short, with 10 bases between. CDR1 and CDR2 from the germline V gene are SGHTA and FQGNSA.

The chain joins TRBV20-1 to TRBJ2-7, with 9 bases aligning to TRBD1. In germline, CDR1 is DFQATT, CDR2 SNEGSKA (reference sequence). The CDR3 covers 14 residues. The junction had 11 bases not matched to a gene; V was cut back by 6 bases and J by 5 bases. CDR3 region: CSARQGGRQNEQYF. The CDR3 DNA reads as TGCAGTGCCCGACAGGGGGGGAGGCAGAACGAGCAGTACTTC.